This T cell receptor (beta chain) was retrieved from a study of T cells in Graves' hyperthyroidism and ophthalmopathy (dated by TCRdb to about 2019). About the investigation overall: TCR V-J signatures able to tell the groups apart were searched for in a discovery cohort of 90 to 100 patients, of whom more than 40 had Graves' ophthalmopathy and roughly 57 had stable Graves' hyperthyroidism. Whether ophthalmopathy could be predicted prospectively was tested in an independent validation cohort made up of under 20 hyperthyroidism patients plus 17 patients who later progressed to ophthalmopathy. The 100 discovery patients were randomly split 7:3 into training and test sets. In addition, the study compared T-cell repertoires in thyroid tissue and in blood from about 6 Graves' hyperthyroidism patients. After blood sampling, hyperthyroidism patients were treated with methimazole at a starting dose of 30 mg daily, and ophthalmopathy patients were treated with high-dose intravenous methylprednisolone. TCR Vbeta CDR3 sequencing of 130 to 150 peripheral blood samples (43 ophthalmopathy, 70 to 85 hyperthyroidism and some 17 progressor patients) is reported in the paper. Summary of the overall study and its limitations: Blood samples also contained most of the expanded thyroid clonotypes (frequency above 0.001), which suggests that blood repertoires may reflect thyroid immune responses. In cross-validation, a model built on a 13 V-J signature told ophthalmopathy apart from stable hyperthyroidism with under 90% sensitivity and about 81% specificity, and in testing the same model reached 80%/75%. No statistical method was used to fix the sample size in advance, and group allocation was not hidden from the investigators. In validation, the model predicted progression to ophthalmopathy with 60% to 71% sensitivity and 72.22% specificity, a median of 6.5 months before onset.

This clonotype was detected ten times or more. Its antigen remains undetermined. No clone much larger than this one lies a single base away; base qualities are absent. Spanning cysteine to phenylalanine, the CDR3 consists of 14 amino acids. This entry keeps only the CDR3 DNA: 42 bases, framed from base 1. CDR1 and CDR2 are drawn from the germline V gene (reference sequence): DFQATT, SNEGSKA. V loses 5 bases of germline sequence and J loses 8 bases, and the interval between the two ends is 21 bases. Exclusion was applied to patients with uncontrolled infections, other autoimmune diseases, pregnancy or lactation. Diagnoses relied on clinical symptoms, serum thyroxine and TRAb, thyroid ultrasound and orbital computed tomography. Total RNA was extracted using Trizol reagent, and RNA quality was assessed on an Agilent 2100 Bioanalyzer. The TCR beta CDR3 regions were amplified from the RNA transcripts. For the first round of RT-PCR on the TCR CDR3, the HTBI primer set was used together with the Qiagen OneStep RT-PCR kit. Libraries were constructed in a second round of multiplex PCR, after which size selection and purification were carried out. Libraries were sequenced paired-end with 100 bp reads on an Illumina HiSeq2000. Under the source paper's analysis protocol: SOAPnuke was used to process the raw data, throwing out any read that contained adapters or uncalled bases, had a mean Phred below 15, or lacked an exact constant-primer or identifier match. COPE v1.2.5 was used to merge the high-quality paired reads, and each unique nucleotide sequence was defined as a clonotype. Clonotypes were aligned to IMGT TRBV, TRBD and TRBJ reference segments using MiTCR v1.1. The analysis was restricted to V-J combinations with a frequency above 0.0001, which together covered 99% to 99.2% of the repertoires. A TCS score was defined as the ratio between F50 (clonal expansion) and ExV (chaos), using BLOSUM62-based TCRdist between CDR3 peptides within each V-J. Welch's t-statistics and random forest reduced roughly 540 V-J features to fewer than 15, which were used in a naive Bayes classifier (R e1071). The Morisita-Horn index was used to measure how similar the thyroid and blood repertoires were. The public reads were reprocessed in TCRdb via fastp at Q25 and MiXCR, keeping in-frame beta chains. Each entry is one CDR3 protein sequence, shown with its most common DNA and genes. Here the V and J calls rest on TCRdb's processing, not on the authors' analysis. Within this sample are a few hundred thousand distinct CDR3 sequences, with about half of them counted one time only. The ten largest clones represent 19% of the sample.

The sequence came from an adult woman with Graves' disease, either hyperthyroidism or ophthalmopathy (not recorded which). The specimen sequenced was peripheral blood or thyroid tissue (not recorded which). The chain was built from TRBV20-1 and TRBJ1-2, with no confident D gene call. Here is the DNA: TGCAGTGCTCCCGACCAACACCCGTCGGGGGGCTACACCTTC. It is translated as CSAPDQHPSGGYTF.